This T cell receptor (beta chain) originates from a study of T-cell memory formation after mild COVID-19. From the 5' RACE reads, TCRdb called clonotypes with MiXCR, one entry per CDR3 protein. The data contain more than 350,000 distinct CDR3 sequences, roughly 21% of them singletons. This CDR3 has 14 amino acids. Germline V gene sequence: CDR1 DFQATT, CDR2 SNEGSKA (reference sequence). The V end was cut by 0 bases, the J end by 4 bases, with 12 bases between. The chain links TRBV20-1 to TRBJ1-1; D perhaps matches TRBD1 (5 bases). Material for sequencing was PBMCs or a T cell subset sorted from them (not recorded which). The clonotype was recovered from an adult woman who had mild COVID-19 (a few samples of this study predate the infection). Cell type and time point are not known. In DNA, the CDR3 is TGCAGTGCTAGAGATAGAGGGGCCGGCACTGAAGCTTTCTTT. Protein product: CSARDRGAGTEAFF.